Listed below are T cell receptor beta chains from one sample, sequenced in a study of T-cell memory formation after mild COVID-19. TCRdb recomputed calls from the 5' RACE reads with MiXCR, one row per CDR3 protein. Of fewer than 550,000 distinct CDR3 sequences listed, 20% are singletons. Material: PBMCs or a T cell subset sorted from them (not recorded which). The receptors shown here come from an adult woman who had mild COVID-19 (a few samples of this study predate the infection). Cell type and time point are not known. The CDR3 runs from the conserved cysteine through the conserved F or W. D genes are given only for firm matches. Clone size appears in some rows only: once, few, many, or a class for an expanded clone.

j_call: TRBJ1-2; d_call: TRBD1; v_call: TRBV7-9; clone_size: few; cdr3_nt: TGTGCCAGCAGCCCGGGGACAGTCGATGGCTACACCTTC; cdr3_aa: CASSPGTVDGYTF
j_call: TRBJ2-7; d_call: .; v_call: TRBV7-9; clone_size: .; cdr3_nt: TGTGCCAGCAGCTCCCTTCTAGCGTCGAGCTCCTACGAGCAGTACTTC; cdr3_aa: CASSSLLASSSYEQYF
j_call: TRBJ1-4; d_call: .; v_call: TRBV5-6; clone_size: few; cdr3_nt: TGTGCCAGCAGCGCCCTTACGGACGAAAAACTGTTTTTT; cdr3_aa: CASSALTDEKLFF
j_call: TRBJ2-7; d_call: .; v_call: TRBV27; clone_size: few; cdr3_nt: TGTGCCTTATACGACATTTCCTACGAGCAGTACTTC; cdr3_aa: CALYDISYEQYF
j_call: TRBJ2-7; d_call: .; v_call: TRBV5-6; clone_size: few; cdr3_nt: TGTGCCAGCAGCTTGGCCGGGGTGAACGAGCAGTACTTC; cdr3_aa: CASSLAGVNEQYF
j_call: TRBJ1-6; d_call: .; v_call: TRBV25-1; clone_size: .; cdr3_nt: TGTGCCAGCAGTGAGACAGGAGGTTCACCCCTCCACTTT; cdr3_aa: CASSETGGSPLHF
j_call: TRBJ1-4; d_call: TRBD1; v_call: TRBV20-1; clone_size: few; cdr3_nt: TGCAGTGCTAGAGATGTGACAGGGAGCGAAAAACTGTTTTTT; cdr3_aa: CSARDVTGSEKLFF
j_call: TRBJ1-2; d_call: .; v_call: TRBV12-3/TRBV12-4; clone_size: few; cdr3_nt: TGTGCCAGCAGCCAGGACCCCATGTATGGCTACACCTTC; cdr3_aa: CASSQDPMYGYTF
j_call: TRBJ2-2; d_call: .; v_call: TRBV2; clone_size: few; cdr3_nt: TGTGCCAGCAGTGATCCCGGGACACCGGGCACCGGGGAGCTGTTTTTT; cdr3_aa: CASSDPGTPGTGELFF
j_call: TRBJ2-3; d_call: TRBD2; v_call: TRBV4-1; clone_size: .; cdr3_nt: TGCGCCAGCAGCCACCTACCACTAGCGGGAGAAGTAGATACGCAGTATTTT; cdr3_aa: CASSHLPLAGEVDTQYF
j_call: TRBJ1-2; d_call: .; v_call: TRBV12-3/TRBV12-4; clone_size: many; cdr3_nt: TGTGCCAGCAGTCGTACCAGTCTTTCGGACAGAAAGATACCGCGAGGCTACACCTTC; cdr3_aa: CASSRTSLSDRKIPRGYTF
j_call: TRBJ2-1; d_call: .; v_call: TRBV5-1; clone_size: .; cdr3_nt: TGCGCCAGCAGCTTGGCCCATGACACTGGTTACAATGAGCAGTTCTTC; cdr3_aa: CASSLAHDTGYNEQFF
j_call: TRBJ1-1; d_call: TRBD1; v_call: TRBV11-3; clone_size: few; cdr3_nt: TGTGCCAGCAGCGGGCTGACAGGGTCGCGGAACACTGAAGCTTTCTTT; cdr3_aa: CASSGLTGSRNTEAFF
j_call: TRBJ2-5; d_call: .; v_call: TRBV6-5; clone_size: .; cdr3_nt: TGTGCCAGCAGTGCCCGCGGACGCGTGGGGGAGACCCAGTACTTC; cdr3_aa: CASSARGRVGETQYF
j_call: TRBJ2-1; d_call: .; v_call: TRBV6-5; clone_size: .; cdr3_nt: TGTGCCAGCAGTTACTCGAAGGGTAATGAGCAGTTCTTC; cdr3_aa: CASSYSKGNEQFF
j_call: TRBJ2-7; d_call: .; v_call: TRBV7-7; clone_size: .; cdr3_nt: TGTGCCAGCAGCCCCCATCGGGGCCTCGAGCAGTACTTC; cdr3_aa: CASSPHRGLEQYF
j_call: TRBJ2-2; d_call: TRBD1; v_call: TRBV7-2; clone_size: few; cdr3_nt: TGTGCCAGCAGCTTACAGTTACAGGGGGTTGGGGAGCTGTTTTTT; cdr3_aa: CASSLQLQGVGELFF
j_call: TRBJ2-7; d_call: TRBD1; v_call: TRBV5-6; clone_size: many; cdr3_nt: TGTGCCAGCAGCTTGGGGATAGGGACAGGGTCCTACGAGCAGTACTTC; cdr3_aa: CASSLGIGTGSYEQYF
j_call: TRBJ2-1; d_call: TRBD2; v_call: TRBV5-5; clone_size: few; cdr3_nt: TGTGCCAGCAGCTTTAGCGGGAGTCCCTACAATGAGCAGTTCTTC; cdr3_aa: CASSFSGSPYNEQFF
j_call: TRBJ2-3; d_call: TRBD2; v_call: TRBV18; clone_size: few; cdr3_nt: TGTGCCAGCTCACCGGGAGCGGGGGCAGCAGATACGCAGTATTTT; cdr3_aa: CASSPGAGAADTQYF
j_call: TRBJ2-1; d_call: TRBD2; v_call: TRBV20-1; clone_size: many; cdr3_nt: TGCAGTGCCCCGGGACTAGCGGAGTACAATGAGCAGTTCTTC; cdr3_aa: CSAPGLAEYNEQFF
j_call: TRBJ1-2; d_call: .; v_call: TRBV10-3; clone_size: few; cdr3_nt: TGTGCCATCAGTGGGGAGGCGGTTTATGGCTACACCTTC; cdr3_aa: CAISGEAVYGYTF
j_call: TRBJ2-5; d_call: TRBD2; v_call: TRBV5-1; clone_size: .; cdr3_nt: TGCGCCAGCAGCTTGGCGACTAGCAGGTTCCAAGAGACCCAGTACTTC; cdr3_aa: CASSLATSRFQETQYF
j_call: TRBJ2-5; d_call: TRBD1; v_call: TRBV6-6; clone_size: .; cdr3_nt: TGTGCCAGCAGTTACCGGGACAGGGGGGAGACCCAGTACTTC; cdr3_aa: CASSYRDRGETQYF
j_call: TRBJ2-2; d_call: TRBD2; v_call: TRBV24-1; clone_size: few; cdr3_nt: TGTGCCACCAGTGATCTTTCTCCGGGACTAGCCCTCTTGGGGCCCGGGGAGCTGTTTTTT; cdr3_aa: CATSDLSPGLALLGPGELFF